This TCR beta chain was identified in a study of vaccination and CD4 T cells after COVID-19. This CDR3 is built from 15 residues. The V gene's germline CDR1 is SGHNT and CDR2 YENEEA. J lost 6 bases, V lost 1 base, and 5 bases had no gene match. Indicated treatment: approximately nine-day PBMC culture with coronavirus spike peptide pools or control peptides (ViraFEST assay). The Oncomine TCR Beta short-read assay was applied to DNA of cultured CD4+ T cells. A single record per CDR3 protein comes from TCRdb applying MiXCR to the PCR reads. The sample consists of some 20,000 distinct CDR3 sequences, over 25% of them appearing once. Remarks on this clonotype: Antigen specificity is unknown.

The receptor was derived from a human donor with COVID-19. The sequencing input was cultured CD4+ T cells from blood. The J gene is TRBJ2-3, the V gene TRBV11-3, with 9 bases lining up with TRBD2. CDR3 sequence: CASSLGRGGPDTQYF. CDR3 DNA sequence: TGTGCCAGCAGCTTAGGGCGGGGGGGCCCCGATACGCAGTATTTT.